What follows is one T cell receptor beta chain and its context. Its antigen is still unknown. These data come from a study of CD8+ T cells in alopecia areata. Study-wide points: Baseline CD8+ expansion's link to response remains uncertain, as there was one nonresponder.

Reverse transcribed after extraction, RNA yielded cDNA as the sequencing template. TCRdb keeps only in-frame clones here, not all; method: immunoSEQ multiplex PCR. The sample has about 270,000 clones; around three fifths are singletons. Treatment defined: oral pan-JAK inhibitor, 5-10 mg twice daily. PBMCs provided sorted CD4+ and CD8+ T cells. Trimming removed 8 bases at V and 1 base at J, with 13 bases between. CDR1 and CDR2 from the germline V gene are ENHRY and SYGVKD. CDR3 length equals 14 residues. The TCR was taken from a human donor with alopecia areata. The V call is TRBV10-3, the J call TRBJ2-3, with D uncertain. This specimen was CD4+ T cells sorted from blood, taken around week 54, from a patient treated with tofacitinib. CDR3 sequence reads: CAIGASQGTDTQYF. The CDR3 bases are TGTGCCATCGGAGCGAGTCAGGGCACAGATACGCAGTATTTT.